The clone carrying this TCR beta chain has at least ten counts. Its cognate antigen is unknown. The data belong to a study of lung T cells in sarcoidosis with Löfgren's syndrome. At the level of the study: Löfgren's syndrome patients were the main repertoire analysis focus. General study findings and limits: TRAV12-1 and TRBV2 were reportedly most expanded in Löfgren's patients. Shared TRAV12-1 and TRBV2 CDR3 motifs across Löfgren's syndrome patients reportedly suggested public CD4+ TCRs.

In germline, CDR1 is KGHDR, CDR2 SFDVKD. V was clipped by 3 bases and J by 7 bases; unmatched bases: 4. The length of the CDR3 is 13 residues. MiXCR, applied by TCRdb to the reads, yields one record per CDR3 protein. Of more than 8,500 distinct CDR3 sequences in the sample, roughly 21% were seen once. J is TRBJ2-5 and V is TRBV24-1; 7 bases fit TRBD1. The material sequenced was CD4+ T cells from bronchoalveolar lavage fluid. The receptor was derived from a human donor with sarcoidosis (Löfgren's syndrome or another form), or a control subject (not recorded which). The CDR3 region has the DNA TGTGCCACCAGTGATGGGACAGTGGGGACCCAGTACTTC. Its protein product is CATSDGTVGTQYF.